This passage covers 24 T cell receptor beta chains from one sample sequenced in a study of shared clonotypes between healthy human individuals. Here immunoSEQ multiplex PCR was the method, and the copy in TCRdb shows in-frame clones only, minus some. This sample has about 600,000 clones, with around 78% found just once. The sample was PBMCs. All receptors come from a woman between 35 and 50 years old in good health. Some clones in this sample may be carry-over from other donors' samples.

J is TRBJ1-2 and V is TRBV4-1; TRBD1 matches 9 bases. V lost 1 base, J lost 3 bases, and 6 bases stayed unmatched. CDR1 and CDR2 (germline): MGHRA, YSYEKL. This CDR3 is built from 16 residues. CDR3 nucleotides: TGCGCCAGCAGCCAAGCCCTTCGGGACAGGGACTATGGCTACACCTTC. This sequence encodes CASSQALRDRDYGYTF.

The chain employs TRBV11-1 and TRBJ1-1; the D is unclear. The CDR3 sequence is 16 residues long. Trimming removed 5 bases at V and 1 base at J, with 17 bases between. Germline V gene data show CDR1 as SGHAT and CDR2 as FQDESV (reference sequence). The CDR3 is CASSTEIGSPNTEAFF. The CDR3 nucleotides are TGTGCCAGCAGCACCGAGATCGGGTCCCCGAACACTGAAGCTTTCTTT. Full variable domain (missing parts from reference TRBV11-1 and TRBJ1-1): EAEVAQSPRYKITEKSQAVAFWCDPISGHATLYWYRQILGQGPELLVQFQDESVVDDSQLPKDRFSAERLKGVDSTLKIQPAELGDSAMYLCASSTEIGSPNTEAFFGQGTRLTVV.

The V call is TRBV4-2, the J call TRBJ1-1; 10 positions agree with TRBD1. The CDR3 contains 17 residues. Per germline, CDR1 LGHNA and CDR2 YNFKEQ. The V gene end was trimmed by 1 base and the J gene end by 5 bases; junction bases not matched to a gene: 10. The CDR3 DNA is TGTGCCAGCAGCCAAGTCCAGACAGGGGGCTGGAAGACTGAAGCTTTCTTT. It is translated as CASSQVQTGGWKTEAFF.

The CDR3 bases are TGTGCCAGCAGCTTCGGAGCGGGAGGTTCCCAAGAGACCCAGTACTTC. Its translation: CASSFGAGGSQETQYF. The rearrangement joins TRBV7-9 to TRBJ2-5; the match to TRBD2 covers 9 bases. Germline CDR1 SEHNR, CDR2 FQNEAQ (reference sequence). After removal of 3 bases from V and 1 base from J, the junction contained 6 bases not matched to a gene. The CDR3 has 16 residues.

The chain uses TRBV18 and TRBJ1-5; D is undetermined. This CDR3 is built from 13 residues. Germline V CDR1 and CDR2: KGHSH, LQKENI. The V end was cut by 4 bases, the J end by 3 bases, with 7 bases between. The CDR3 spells CASSQADNQPQHF. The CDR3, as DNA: TGTGCCAGCTCACAGGCGGACAATCAGCCCCAGCATTTT.

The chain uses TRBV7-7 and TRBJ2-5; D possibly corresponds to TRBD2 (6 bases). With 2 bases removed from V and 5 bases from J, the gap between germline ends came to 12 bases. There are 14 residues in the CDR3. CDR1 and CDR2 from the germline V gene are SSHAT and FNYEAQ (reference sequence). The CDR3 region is CASSLSGSRETQYF. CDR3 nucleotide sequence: TGTGCCAGCAGCTTATCCGGGAGTAGGGAGACCCAGTACTTC.

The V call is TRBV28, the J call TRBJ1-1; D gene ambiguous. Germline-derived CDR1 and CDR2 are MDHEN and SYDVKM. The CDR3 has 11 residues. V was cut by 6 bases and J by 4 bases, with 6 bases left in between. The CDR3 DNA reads TGTGCCAGCAGGGTACCCACTGAAGCTTTCTTT. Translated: CASRVPTEAFF.

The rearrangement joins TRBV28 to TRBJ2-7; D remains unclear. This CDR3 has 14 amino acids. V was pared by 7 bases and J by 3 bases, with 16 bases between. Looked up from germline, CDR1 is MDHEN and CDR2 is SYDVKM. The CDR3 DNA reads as TGTGCCAGCACGGACCCCCACAAAAACTACGAGCAGTACTTC. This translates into CASTDPHKNYEQYF.

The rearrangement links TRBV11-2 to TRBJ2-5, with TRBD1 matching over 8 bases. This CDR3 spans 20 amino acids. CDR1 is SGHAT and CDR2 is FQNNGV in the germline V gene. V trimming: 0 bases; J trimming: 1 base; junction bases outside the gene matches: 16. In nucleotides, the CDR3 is TGTGCCAGCAGCTTAGAGTTGGGCAGGGGGCTGCCCGGGGGCCAAGAGACCCAGTACTTC. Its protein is CASSLELGRGLPGGQETQYF.

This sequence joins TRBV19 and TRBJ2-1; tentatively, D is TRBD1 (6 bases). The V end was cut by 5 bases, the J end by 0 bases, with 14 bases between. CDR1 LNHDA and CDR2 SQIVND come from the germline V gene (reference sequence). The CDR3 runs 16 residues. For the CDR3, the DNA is TGTGCCAGTAGTGGACAGTTCGAAAGCTCCTACAATGAGCAGTTCTTC. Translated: CASSGQFESSYNEQFF. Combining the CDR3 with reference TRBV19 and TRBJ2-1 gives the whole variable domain DGGITQSPKYLFRKEGQNVTLSCEQNLNHDAMYWYRQDPGQGLRLIYYSQIVNDFQKGDIAEGYSVSREKKESFPLTVTSAQKNPTAFYLCASSGQFESSYNEQFFGPGTRLTVL.

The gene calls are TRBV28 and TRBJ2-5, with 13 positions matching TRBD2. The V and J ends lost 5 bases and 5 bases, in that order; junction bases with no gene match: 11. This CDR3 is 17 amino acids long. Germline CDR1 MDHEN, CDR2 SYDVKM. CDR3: CASSTTLAGGPWETQYF. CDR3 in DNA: TGTGCCAGCAGTACCACACTAGCGGGAGGGCCGTGGGAGACCCAGTACTTC.

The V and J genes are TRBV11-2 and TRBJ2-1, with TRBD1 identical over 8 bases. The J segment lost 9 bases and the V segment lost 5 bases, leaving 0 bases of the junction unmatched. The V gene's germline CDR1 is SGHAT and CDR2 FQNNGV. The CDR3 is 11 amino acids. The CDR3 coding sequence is TGTGCCAGCAGCACAGGGGGTGAGCAGTTCTTC. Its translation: CASSTGGEQFF.

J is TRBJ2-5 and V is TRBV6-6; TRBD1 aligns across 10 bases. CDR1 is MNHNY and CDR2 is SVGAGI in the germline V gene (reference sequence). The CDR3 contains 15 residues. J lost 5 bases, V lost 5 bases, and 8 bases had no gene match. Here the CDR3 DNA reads TGTGCCAGCAGTCGATACGGGGGACAGGGGGAGACCCAGTACTTC. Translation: CASSRYGGQGETQYF.

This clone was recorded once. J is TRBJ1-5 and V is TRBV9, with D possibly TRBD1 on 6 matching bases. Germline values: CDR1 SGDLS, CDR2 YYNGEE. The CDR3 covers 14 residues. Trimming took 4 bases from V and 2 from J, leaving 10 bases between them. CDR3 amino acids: CASSLGTRNQPQHF. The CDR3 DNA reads TGTGCCAGCAGCCTCGGGACACGCAATCAGCCCCAGCATTTT.

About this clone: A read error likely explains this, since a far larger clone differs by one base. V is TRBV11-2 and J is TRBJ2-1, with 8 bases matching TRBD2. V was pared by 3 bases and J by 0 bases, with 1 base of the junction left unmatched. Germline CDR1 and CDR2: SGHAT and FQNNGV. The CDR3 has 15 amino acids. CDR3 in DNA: TGTGCCAGCAGCTTTAGCGGGACCTCCTACAATGAGCAGTTCTTC. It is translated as CASSFSGTSYNEQFF. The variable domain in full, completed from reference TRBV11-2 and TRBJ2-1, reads EAGVAQSPRYKIIEKRQSVAFWCNPISGHATLYWYQQILGQGPKLLIQFQNNGVVDDSQLPKDRFSAERLKGVDSTLKIQPAKLEDSAVYLCASSFSGTSYNEQFFGPGTRLTVL.

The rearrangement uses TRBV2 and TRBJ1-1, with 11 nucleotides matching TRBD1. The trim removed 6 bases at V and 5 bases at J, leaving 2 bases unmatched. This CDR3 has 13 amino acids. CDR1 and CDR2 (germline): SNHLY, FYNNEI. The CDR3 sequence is CASRGQGVTEAFF. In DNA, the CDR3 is TGTGCCAGCAGGGGACAGGGGGTGACTGAAGCTTTCTTT.

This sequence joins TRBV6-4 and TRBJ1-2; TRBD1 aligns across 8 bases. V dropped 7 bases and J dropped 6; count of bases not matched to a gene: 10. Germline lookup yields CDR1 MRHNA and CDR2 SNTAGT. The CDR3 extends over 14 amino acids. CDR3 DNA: TGTGCCAGCAAAGGACAGGGTCTATGGGATGGCTACACCTTC. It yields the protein CASKGQGLWDGYTF.

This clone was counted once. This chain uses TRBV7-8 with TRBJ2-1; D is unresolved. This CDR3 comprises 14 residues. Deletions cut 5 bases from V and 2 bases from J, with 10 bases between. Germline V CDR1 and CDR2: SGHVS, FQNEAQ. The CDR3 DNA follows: TGTGCCAGCAGCCTCGACTGGACCTACAATGAGCAGTTCTTC. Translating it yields CASSLDWTYNEQFF.

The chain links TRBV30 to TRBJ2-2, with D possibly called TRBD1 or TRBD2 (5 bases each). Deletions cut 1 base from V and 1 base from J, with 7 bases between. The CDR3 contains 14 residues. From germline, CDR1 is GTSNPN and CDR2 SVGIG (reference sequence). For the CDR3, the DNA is TGTGCCTGGAGTGGGGGGAGGAACACCGGGGAGCTGTTTTTT. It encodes CAWSGGRNTGELFF.

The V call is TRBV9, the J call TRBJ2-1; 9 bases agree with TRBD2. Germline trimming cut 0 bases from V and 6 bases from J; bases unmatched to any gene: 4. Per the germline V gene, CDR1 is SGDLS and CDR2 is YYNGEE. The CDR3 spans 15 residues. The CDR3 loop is CASSVVAGAGNEQFF. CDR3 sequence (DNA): TGTGCCAGCAGCGTAGTAGCGGGAGCGGGCAATGAGCAGTTCTTC.

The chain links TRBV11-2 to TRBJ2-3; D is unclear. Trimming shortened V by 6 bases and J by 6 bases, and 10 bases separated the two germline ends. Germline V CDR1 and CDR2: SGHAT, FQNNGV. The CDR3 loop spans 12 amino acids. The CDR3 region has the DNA TGTGCCAGCAGTTGGAATGGGGATACGCAGTATTTT. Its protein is CASSWNGDTQYF.

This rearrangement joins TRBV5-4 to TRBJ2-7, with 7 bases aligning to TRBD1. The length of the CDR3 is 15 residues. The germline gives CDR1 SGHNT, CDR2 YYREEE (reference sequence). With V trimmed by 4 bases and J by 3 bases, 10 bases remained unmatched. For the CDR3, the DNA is TGTGCCAGCAGCCCCGACAGGGCCCCCGTCTACGAGCAGTACTTC. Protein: CASSPDRAPVYEQYF. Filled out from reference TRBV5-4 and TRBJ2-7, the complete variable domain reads ETGVTQSPTHLIKTRGQQVTLRCSSQSGHNTVSWYQQALGQGPQFIFQYYREEENGRGNFPPRFSGLQFPNYSSELNVNALELDDSALYLCASSPDRAPVYEQYFGPGTRLTVT.

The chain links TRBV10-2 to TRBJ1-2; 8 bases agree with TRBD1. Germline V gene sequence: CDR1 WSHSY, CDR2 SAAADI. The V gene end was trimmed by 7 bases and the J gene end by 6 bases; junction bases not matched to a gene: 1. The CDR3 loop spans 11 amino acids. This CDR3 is CASNRGNGYTF. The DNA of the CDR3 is TGCGCCAGCAACAGGGGGAATGGCTACACCTTC.

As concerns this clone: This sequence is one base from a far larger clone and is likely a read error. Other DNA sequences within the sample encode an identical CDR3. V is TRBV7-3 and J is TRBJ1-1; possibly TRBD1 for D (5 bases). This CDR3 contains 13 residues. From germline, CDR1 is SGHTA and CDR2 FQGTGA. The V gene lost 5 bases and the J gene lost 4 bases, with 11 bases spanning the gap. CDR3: CASSPTRGTEAFF. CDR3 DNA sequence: TGTGCCAGCAGCCCCACAAGGGGCACTGAAGCTTTCTTT.